This section outlines one T cell receptor beta chain sequence together with its context. The V gene lost 5 bases and the J gene lost 0 bases, with 11 bases spanning the gap. This CDR3 region has 16 residues. CDR1 and CDR2 from the germline V gene are SGHAT and FQNNGV. These data come from a study of blood T cell repertoires in COVID-19. Libraries were prepared by immunoSEQ multiplex PCR; TCRdb keeps only in-frame clonotypes and omits some of them. The repertoire has under 200,000 clones, around 86% of them found once; the top ten carry over 0.85%. Sequenced sample: peripheral blood. This receptor was obtained from a man between 18 and 35 years old with acute or convalescent COVID-19. This rearrangement joins TRBV11-2 to TRBJ1-6; D gene uncertain. DNA of the CDR3: TGTGCCAGCAGCATTACTTTGTACTCCTATAATTCACCCCTCCACTTT. Protein product: CASSITLYSYNSPLHF.